This T cell receptor (beta chain) stems from a study of a mutant IDH1 vaccine in newly diagnosed glioma. Overall study results and limits: Immune responses induced by the vaccine were seen in 93.3% of patients, spanning multiple MHC alleles.

The method was immunoSEQ multiplex PCR; TCRdb's version includes in-frame clones alone and lacks a portion of them. The data show approximately 36,000 clones, with about 78% seen just once and 7% to 10% held by the top ten. Time point specified: baseline, week 1 (first vaccination visit). Described treatment: pre-vaccination baseline after standard-of-care therapy. Newly diagnosed WHO grade 3 or 4 IDH1-mutant, ATRX-lost astrocytomas were identified in the donors. This clone was observed once. What it recognizes is unknown. This CDR3 has 14 amino acids. V was shortened by 7 bases and J by 7 bases, with 18 bases between the two germline ends. Germline values: CDR1 SGHRS, CDR2 YFSETQ.

The V call is TRBV5-1, the J call TRBJ1-5; a weak D match, TRBD1 (5 bases). Sequencing used PBMCs, obtained from a glioma patient treated with radiotherapy, temozolomide or both. The receptor was derived from a man aged 35-49 years with glioma. Some clones in this sample may be carry-over from other donors' samples. CDR3 sequence reads: CASAPFGGGQPQHF. CDR3 in DNA: TGCGCCAGCGCGCCCTTCGGGGGTGGGCAGCCCCAGCATTTT.